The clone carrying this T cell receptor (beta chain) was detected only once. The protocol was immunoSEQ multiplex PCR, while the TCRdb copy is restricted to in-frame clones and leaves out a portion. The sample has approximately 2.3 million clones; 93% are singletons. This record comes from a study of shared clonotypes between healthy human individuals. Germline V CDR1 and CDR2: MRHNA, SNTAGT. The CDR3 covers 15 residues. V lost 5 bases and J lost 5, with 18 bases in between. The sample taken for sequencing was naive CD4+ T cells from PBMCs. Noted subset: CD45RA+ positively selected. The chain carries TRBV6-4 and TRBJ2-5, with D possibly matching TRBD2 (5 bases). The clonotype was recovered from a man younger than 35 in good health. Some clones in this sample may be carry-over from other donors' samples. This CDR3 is CASSPGRARGETQYF. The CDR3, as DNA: TGTGCCAGCAGTCCCGGAAGAGCGAGAGGGGAGACCCAGTACTTC.